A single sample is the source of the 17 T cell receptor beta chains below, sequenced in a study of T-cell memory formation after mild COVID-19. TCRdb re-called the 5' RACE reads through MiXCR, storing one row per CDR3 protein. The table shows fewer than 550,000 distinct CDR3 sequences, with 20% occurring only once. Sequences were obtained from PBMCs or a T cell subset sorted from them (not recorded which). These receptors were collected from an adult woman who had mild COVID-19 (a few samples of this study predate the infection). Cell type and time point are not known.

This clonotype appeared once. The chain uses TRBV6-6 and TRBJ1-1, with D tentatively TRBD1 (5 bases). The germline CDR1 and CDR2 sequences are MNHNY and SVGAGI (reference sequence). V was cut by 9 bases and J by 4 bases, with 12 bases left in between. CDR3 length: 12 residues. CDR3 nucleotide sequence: TGTGCCAGTTTGCGAGGGGCCACTGAAGCTTTCTTT. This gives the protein CASLRGATEAFF.

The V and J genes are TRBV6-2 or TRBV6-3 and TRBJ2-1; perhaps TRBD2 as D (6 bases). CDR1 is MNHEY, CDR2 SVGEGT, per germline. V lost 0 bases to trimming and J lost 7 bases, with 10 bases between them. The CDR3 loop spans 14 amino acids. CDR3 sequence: CASSYSGSGNEQFF. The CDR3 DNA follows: TGTGCCAGCAGTTACTCGGGGAGCGGGAATGAGCAGTTCTTC.

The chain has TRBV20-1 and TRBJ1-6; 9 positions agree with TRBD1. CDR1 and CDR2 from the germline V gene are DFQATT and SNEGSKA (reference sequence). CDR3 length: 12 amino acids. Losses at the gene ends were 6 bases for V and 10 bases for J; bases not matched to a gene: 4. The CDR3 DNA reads TGCAGTGCAGGACAGGGGCGGTCACCCCTCCACTTT. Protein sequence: CSAGQGRSPLHF.

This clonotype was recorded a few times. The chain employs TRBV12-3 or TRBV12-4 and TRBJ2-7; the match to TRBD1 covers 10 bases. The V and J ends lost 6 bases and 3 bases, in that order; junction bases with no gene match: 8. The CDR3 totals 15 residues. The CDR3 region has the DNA TGTGCCAGCAGGCCCGGGACAGGGGCCTTCTACGAGCAGTACTTC. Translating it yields CASRPGTGAFYEQYF.

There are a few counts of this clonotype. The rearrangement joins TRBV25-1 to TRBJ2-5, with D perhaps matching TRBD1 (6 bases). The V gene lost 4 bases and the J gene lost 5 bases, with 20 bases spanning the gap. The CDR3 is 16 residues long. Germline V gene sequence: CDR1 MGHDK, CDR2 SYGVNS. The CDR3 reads CASSGSSRGEGETQYF. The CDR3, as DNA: TGTGCCAGCAGTGGCTCCTCCAGGGGAGAGGGCGAGACCCAGTACTTC.

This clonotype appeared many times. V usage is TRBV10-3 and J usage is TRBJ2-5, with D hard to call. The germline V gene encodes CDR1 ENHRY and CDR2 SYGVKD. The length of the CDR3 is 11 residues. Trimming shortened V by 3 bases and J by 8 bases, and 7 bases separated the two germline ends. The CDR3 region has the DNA TGTGCCATCAGTGAAACTACAACCCAGTACTTC. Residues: CAISETTTQYF.

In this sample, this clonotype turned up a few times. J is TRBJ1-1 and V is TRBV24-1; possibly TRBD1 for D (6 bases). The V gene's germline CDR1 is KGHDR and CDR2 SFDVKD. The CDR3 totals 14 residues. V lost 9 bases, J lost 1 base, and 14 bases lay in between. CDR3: CATQRGGGNTEAFF. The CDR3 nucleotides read TGTGCCACCCAGAGGGGAGGGGGGAACACTGAAGCTTTCTTT.

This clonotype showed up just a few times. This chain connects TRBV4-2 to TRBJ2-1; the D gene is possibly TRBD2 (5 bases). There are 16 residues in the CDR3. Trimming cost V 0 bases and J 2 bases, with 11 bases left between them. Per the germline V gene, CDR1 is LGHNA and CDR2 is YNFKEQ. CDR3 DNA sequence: TGTGCCAGCAGCCAAGATGGACTCCCCACCTACAATGAGCAGTTCTTC. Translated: CASSQDGLPTYNEQFF.

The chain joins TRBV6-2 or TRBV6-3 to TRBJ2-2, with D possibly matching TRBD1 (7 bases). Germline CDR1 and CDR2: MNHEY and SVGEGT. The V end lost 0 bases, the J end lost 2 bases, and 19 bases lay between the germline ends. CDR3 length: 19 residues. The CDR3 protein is CASSYSVSGGGPNTGELFF. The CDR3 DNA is TGTGCCAGCAGTTACTCCGTGTCTGGAGGGGGCCCAAACACCGGGGAGCTGTTTTTT.

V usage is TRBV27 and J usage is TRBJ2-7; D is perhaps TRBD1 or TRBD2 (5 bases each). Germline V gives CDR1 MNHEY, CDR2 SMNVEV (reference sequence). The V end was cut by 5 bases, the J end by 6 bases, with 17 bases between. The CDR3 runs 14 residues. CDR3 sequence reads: CASSQTGTLGEQYF. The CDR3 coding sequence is TGTGCCAGCAGTCAAACCGGGACCCTAGGCGAGCAGTACTTC.

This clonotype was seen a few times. The CDR3 reads CASASEAGAETQYF. In DNA form, the CDR3 reads TGTGCCAGCGCCTCTGAGGCCGGGGCTGAGACCCAGTACTTC. V gene TRBV7-9 combines with J gene TRBJ2-5; the D gene could be TRBD1 or TRBD2 (5 bases each). Germline lookup yields CDR1 SEHNR and CDR2 FQNEAQ (reference sequence). The CDR3 runs to 14 residues. The germline V and J ends were trimmed by 8 bases and 5 bases, with 18 bases remaining between them.

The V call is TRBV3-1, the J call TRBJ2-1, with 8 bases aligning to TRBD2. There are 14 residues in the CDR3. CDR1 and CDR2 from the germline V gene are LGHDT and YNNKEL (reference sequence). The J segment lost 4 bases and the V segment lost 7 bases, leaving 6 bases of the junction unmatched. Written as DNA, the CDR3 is TGTGCCAGCACCCCGGCGGGGGGTTACAATGAGCAGTTCTTC. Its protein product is CASTPAGGYNEQFF.

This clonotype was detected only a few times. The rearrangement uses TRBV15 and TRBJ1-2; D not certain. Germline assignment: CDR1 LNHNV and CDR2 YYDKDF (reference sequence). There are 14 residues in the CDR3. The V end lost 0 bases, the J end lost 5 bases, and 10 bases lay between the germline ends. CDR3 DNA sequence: TGTGCCACCAGCAGAGAGGTCACGGGGTATGGCTACACCTTC. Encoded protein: CATSREVTGYGYTF.

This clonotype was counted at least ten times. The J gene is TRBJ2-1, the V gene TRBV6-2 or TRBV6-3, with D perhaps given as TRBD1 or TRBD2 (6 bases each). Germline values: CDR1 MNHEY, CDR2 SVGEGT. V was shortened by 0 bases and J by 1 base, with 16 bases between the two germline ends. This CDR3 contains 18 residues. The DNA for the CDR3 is TGTGCCAGCAGTTACTCGAGGGGGGACTTGCCGTCCTACAATGAGCAGTTCTTC. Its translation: CASSYSRGDLPSYNEQFF.

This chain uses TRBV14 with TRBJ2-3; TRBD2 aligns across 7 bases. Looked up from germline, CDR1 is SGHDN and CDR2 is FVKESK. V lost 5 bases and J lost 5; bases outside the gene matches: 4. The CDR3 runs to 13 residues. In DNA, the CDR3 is TGTGCCAGCAGCAGAGGACTAGTAGATACGCAGTATTTT. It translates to CASSRGLVDTQYF.

The CDR3 nucleotides read TGTGCCAGCAGCCCCAAGGGATCCTTCTCCTACGAGCAGTACTTC. It encodes CASSPKGSFSYEQYF. The rearrangement uses TRBV11-2 and TRBJ2-7; the D is unclear. Trimming cost V 5 bases and J 0 bases, with 14 bases left between them. Looked up from germline, CDR1 is SGHAT and CDR2 is FQNNGV. The CDR3 contains 15 residues.

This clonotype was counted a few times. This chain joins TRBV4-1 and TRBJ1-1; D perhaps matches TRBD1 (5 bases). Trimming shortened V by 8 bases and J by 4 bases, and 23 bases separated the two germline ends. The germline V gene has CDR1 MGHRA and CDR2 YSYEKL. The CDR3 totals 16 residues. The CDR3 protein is CASLTTAWQGGTEAFF. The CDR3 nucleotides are TGCGCCAGCCTAACGACGGCCTGGCAGGGCGGCACTGAAGCTTTCTTT.